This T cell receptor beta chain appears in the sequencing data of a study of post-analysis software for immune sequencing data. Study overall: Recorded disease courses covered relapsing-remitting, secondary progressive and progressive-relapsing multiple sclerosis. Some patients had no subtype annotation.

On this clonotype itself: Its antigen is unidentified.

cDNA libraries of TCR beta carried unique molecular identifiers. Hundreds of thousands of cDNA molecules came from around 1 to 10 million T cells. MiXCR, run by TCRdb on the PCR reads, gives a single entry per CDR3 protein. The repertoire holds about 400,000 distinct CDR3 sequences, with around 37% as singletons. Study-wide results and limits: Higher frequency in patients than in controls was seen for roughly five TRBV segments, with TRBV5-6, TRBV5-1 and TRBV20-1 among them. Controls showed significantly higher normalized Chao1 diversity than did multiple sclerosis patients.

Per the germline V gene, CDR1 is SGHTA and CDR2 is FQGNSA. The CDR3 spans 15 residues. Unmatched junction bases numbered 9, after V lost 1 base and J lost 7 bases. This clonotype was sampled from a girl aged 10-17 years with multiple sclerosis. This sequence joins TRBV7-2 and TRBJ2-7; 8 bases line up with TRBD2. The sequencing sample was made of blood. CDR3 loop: CASSLDQRGPWEQYF. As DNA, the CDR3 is TGTGCCAGCAGCTTAGATCAGCGGGGGCCCTGGGAGCAGTACTTC.